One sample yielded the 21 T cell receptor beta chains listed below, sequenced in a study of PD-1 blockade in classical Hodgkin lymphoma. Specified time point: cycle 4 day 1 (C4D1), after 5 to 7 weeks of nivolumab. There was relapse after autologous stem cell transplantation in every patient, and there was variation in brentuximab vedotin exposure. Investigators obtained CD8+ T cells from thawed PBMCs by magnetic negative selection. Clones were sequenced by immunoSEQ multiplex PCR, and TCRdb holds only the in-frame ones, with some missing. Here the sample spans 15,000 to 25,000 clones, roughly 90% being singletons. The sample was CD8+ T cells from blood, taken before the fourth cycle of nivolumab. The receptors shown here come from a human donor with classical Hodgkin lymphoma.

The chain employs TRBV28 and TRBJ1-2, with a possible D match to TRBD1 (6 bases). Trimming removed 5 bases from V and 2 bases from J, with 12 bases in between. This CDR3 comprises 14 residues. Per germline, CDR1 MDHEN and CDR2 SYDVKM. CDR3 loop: CASSAGTTNYGYTF. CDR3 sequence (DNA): TGTGCCAGCAGTGCGGGGACAACAAACTATGGCTACACCTTC.

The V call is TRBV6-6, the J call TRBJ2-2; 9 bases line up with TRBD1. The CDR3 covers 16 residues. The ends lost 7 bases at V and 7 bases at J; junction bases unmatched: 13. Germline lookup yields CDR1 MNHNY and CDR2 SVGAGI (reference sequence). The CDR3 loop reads CASTLSGTGKIGELFF. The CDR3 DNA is TGTGCCAGCACCCTATCGGGGACAGGGAAAATCGGGGAGCTGTTTTTT.

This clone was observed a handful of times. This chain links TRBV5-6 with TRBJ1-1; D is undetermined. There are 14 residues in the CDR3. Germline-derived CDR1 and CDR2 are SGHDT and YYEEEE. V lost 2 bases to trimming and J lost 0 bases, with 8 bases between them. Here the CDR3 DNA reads TGTGCCAGCAGCTTAAACAACATGAACACTGAAGCTTTCTTT. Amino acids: CASSLNNMNTEAFF.

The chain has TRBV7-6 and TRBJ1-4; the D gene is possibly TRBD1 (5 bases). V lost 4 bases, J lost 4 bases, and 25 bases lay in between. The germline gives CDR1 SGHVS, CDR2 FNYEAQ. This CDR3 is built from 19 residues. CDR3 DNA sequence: TGTGCCAGCAGCTCAGACCGGGACTTCCAGGATTTCCTTAATGAAAAACTGTTTTTT. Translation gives CASSSDRDFQDFLNEKLFF.

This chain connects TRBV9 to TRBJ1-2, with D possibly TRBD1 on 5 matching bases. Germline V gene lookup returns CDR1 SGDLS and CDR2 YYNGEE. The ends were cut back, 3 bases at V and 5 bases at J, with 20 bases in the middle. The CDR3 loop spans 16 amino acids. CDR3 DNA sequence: TGTGCCAGCAGCGGCGAGGGGACCGGGACGGGATATGGCTACACCTTC. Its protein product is CASSGEGTGTGYGYTF.

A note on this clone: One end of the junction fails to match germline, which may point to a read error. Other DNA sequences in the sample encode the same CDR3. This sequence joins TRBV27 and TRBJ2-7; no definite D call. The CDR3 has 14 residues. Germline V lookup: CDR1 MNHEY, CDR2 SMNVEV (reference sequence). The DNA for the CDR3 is TGTGCCAGCAGTACGGACCCAGCGTTCCACGAGCAGTACTTT. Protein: CASSTDPAFHEQYF.

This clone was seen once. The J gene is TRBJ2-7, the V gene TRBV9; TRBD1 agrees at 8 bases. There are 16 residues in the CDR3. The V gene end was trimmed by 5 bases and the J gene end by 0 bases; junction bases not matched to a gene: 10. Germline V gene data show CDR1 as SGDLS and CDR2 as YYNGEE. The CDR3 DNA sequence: TGTGCCAGCAGTACCAGGGGACAGGCCAGCTCCTACGAGCAGTACTTC. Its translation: CASSTRGQASSYEQYF.

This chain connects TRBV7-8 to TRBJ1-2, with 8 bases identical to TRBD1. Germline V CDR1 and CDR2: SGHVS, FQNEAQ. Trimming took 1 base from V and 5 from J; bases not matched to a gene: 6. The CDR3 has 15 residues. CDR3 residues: CASSLGGTGLYGYTF. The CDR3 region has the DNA TGTGCCAGCAGCTTAGGAGGGACAGGCTTATATGGCTACACCTTC.

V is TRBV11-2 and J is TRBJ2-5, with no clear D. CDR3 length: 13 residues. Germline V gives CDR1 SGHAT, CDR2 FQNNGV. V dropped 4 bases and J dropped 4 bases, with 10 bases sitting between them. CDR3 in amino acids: CASSSPTRETQYF. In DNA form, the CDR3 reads TGTGCCAGCAGCTCGCCCACACGAGAGACCCAGTACTTC.

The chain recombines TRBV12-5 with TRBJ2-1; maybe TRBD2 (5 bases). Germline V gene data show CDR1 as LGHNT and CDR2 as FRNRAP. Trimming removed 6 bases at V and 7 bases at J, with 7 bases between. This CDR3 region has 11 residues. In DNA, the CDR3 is TGTGCTAGTGGGGACTCTAATGAGCAGTTCTTC. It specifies CASGDSNEQFF.

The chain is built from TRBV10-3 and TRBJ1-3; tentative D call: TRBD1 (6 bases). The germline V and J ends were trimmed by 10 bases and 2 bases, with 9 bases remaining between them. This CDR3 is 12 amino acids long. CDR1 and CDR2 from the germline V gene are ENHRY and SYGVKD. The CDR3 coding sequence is TGTGCCACAGGGGATACTGGAAACACCATATATTTT. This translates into CATGDTGNTIYF.

The CDR3 DNA is TGTGCCAGCAGCTTATCCACTGAAGCTTTCTTT. This translates into CASSLSTEAFF. The rearrangement links TRBV7-8 to TRBJ1-1; D is unclear. The CDR3 runs 11 residues. CDR1 SGHVS and CDR2 FQNEAQ come from the germline V gene. The V end was cut by 2 bases, the J end by 4 bases, with 2 bases between.

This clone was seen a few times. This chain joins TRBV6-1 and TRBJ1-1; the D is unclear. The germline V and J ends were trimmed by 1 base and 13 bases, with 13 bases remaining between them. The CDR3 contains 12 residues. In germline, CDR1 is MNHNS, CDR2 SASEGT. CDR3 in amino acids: CASSEGYSGVFF. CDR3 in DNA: TGTGCCAGCAGTGAAGGGTACTCGGGAGTTTTCTTT.

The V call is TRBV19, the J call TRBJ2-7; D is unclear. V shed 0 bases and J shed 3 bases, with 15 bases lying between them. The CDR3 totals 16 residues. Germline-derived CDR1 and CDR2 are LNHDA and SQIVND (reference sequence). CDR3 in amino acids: CASSIDLETEYYEQYF. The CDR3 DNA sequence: TGTGCCAGTAGTATAGATCTGGAAACAGAATACTACGAGCAGTACTTC.

The CDR3 nucleotides are TGTGCCAGCAGACGCAGAGGAGGGGCGACTGAAGCTTTCTTT. This codes for CASRRRGGATEAFF. The chain is built from TRBV28 and TRBJ1-1; a possible D gene is TRBD1 (5 bases). This CDR3 comprises 14 residues. V was cut by 6 bases and J by 5 bases, with 16 bases left in between. Looked up from germline, CDR1 is MDHEN and CDR2 is SYDVKM. Together with reference TRBV28 and TRBJ1-1, the CDR3 gives the full variable domain: DVKVTQSSRYLVKRTGEKVFLECVQDMDHENMFWYRQDPGLGLRLIYFSYDVKMKEKGDIPEGYSVSREKKERFSLILESASTNQTSMYLCASRRRGGATEAFFGQGTRLTVV.

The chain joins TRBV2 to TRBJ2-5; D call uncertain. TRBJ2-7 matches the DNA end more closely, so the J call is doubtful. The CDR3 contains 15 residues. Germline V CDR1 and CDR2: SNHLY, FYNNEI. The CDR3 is CASSEGGGRSYEQYF. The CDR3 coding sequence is TGTGCCAGCAGTGAAGGCGGCGGAAGGTCCTACGAGCAGTACTTC.

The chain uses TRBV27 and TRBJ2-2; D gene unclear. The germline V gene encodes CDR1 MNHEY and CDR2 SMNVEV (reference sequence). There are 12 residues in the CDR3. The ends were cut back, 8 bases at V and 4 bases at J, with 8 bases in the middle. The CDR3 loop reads CASSWGTGELFF. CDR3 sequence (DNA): TGTGCCAGCTCCTGGGGCACCGGGGAGCTGTTTTTT.

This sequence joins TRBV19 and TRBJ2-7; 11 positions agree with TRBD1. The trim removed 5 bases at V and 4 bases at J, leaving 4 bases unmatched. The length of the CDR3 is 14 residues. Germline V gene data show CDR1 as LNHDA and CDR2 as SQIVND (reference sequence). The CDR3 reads CASSPGQGGYEQYF. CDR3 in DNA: TGTGCCAGTAGTCCGGGACAGGGGGGGTACGAGCAGTACTTC.

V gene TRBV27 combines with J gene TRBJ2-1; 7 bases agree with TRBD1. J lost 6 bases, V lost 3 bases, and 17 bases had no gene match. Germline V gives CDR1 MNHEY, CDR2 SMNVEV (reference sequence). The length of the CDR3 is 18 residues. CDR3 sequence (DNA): TGTGCCAGCAGTTTCAGGTGCCAACCGGACAGGACCACCAATGAGCAGTTCTTC. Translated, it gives CASSFRCQPDRTTNEQFF.

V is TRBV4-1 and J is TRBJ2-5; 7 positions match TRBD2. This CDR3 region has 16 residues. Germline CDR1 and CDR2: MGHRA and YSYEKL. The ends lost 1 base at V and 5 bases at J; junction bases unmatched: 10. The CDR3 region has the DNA TGCGCCAGCAGCCAAGGGGCGGGAGTACGTAGGGAGACCCAGTACTTC. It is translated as CASSQGAGVRRETQYF.

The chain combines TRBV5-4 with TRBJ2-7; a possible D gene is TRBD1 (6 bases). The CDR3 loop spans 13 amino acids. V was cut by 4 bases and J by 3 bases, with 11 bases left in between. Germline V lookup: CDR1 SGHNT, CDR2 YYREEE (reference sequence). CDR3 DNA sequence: TGTGCCAGCAGCAGAAAAGGGGGCTACGAGCAGTACTTC. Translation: CASSRKGGYEQYF.